This T cell receptor beta chain was identified during a study of blood T cell repertoires in COVID-19 (dated by TCRdb to 2018 to 2021). A note on the overall study: Samples from collaborators originated in the United States, Italy and Spain and spanned both the acute and convalescent phases of COVID-19. A de-identified subject ID, COVID-19 status, age in years and sex were almost always included in the sample metadata. HLA class I and class II types, where available, came from metadata supplied by the sample provider rather than from assay-based typing. The prospective study material was composed of cDNA or gDNA derived from T cells, B-cell-depleted T cells, or PBMCs. Subjects who had been exposed to COVID-19, were actively infected with it, or had recovered from it provided the deeply sampled blood TCRbeta repertoires that made up the dataset. Samples came from the ongoing ImmuneRACE study (first 160 participants) plus 1,254 subjects from 6 global collaborators. A freely available public database, intended as a resource for researchers studying the immune response to SARS-CoV-2, is where the repertoires were released. What the authors observed across the whole study: Clinical and demographic metadata were provided uncurated, with the amount varying by source and participant.

The germline V gene supplies CDR1 KGHSH and CDR2 LQKENI. Trimming removed 4 bases from V and 10 bases from J; the gene matches leave 11 bases unexplained. The CDR3 sequence holds 16 residues, the cysteine and phenylalanine included. Of all the DNA, just the CDR3 is kept, 48 bases in frame from base 1. Each collaborating institution followed its own protocols to collect whole blood in K2EDTA tubes. For TCRbeta analysis, collaborator samples were shipped as frozen whole blood, as isolated PBMCs, or as DNA extracted from either sample type. TCRbeta CDR3 regions were amplified from genomic DNA by means of the immunoSEQ Assay, a bias-controlled multiplex PCR. As for the original processing: The number of nucleated cells in each sample was estimated by amplification of reference gene primers within the assay. To quantify the absolute abundance of each unique TCRbeta CDR3 rearrangement, sequence reads were collapsed and filtered. For each sample, productive Simpson clonality was calculated as the square root of Simpson's diversity index across productive rearrangements. TCRdb limited this immuneACCESS table to in-frame rearrangements with V and J called. A share of clones is missing; checked studies link under half to unresolved V genes, and the rest is unexplained. V and J calls and clone size come straight from that table; D and trimming were deduced from the DNA. The table for this sample lists 160,000 or so clones; approximately 75% of them were counted only once. Approximately 11% of the sample is in the top ten clones.

In regard to this clone: This receptor's antigen is unknown. No much larger clonotype is one base removed from it; base qualities were not supplied.

The TCR sequence derives from a human donor in a cohort sampled during active COVID-19. Recombination joined TRBV18 with TRBJ2-1; 12 central nucleotides agree with TRBD2. The sequenced sample consisted of peripheral blood. DNA sequence: TGTGCCAGCTCACTGGGGGGACTAGCGGGTCCTACCGAGCAGTTCTTC. This codes for CASSLGGLAGPTEQFF.